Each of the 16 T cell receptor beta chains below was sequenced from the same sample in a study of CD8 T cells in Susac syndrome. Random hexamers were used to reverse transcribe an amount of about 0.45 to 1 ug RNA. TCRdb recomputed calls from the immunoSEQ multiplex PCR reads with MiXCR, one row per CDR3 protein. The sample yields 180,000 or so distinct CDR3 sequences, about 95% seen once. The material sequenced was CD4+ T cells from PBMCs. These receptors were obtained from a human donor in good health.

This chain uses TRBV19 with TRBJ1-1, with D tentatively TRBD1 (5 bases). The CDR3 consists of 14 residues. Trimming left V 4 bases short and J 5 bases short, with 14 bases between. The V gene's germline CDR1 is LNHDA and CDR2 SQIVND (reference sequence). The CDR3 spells CASSRQGPGTEAFF. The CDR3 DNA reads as TGTGCCAGTAGTAGGCAGGGTCCTGGGACTGAAGCTTTCTTT.

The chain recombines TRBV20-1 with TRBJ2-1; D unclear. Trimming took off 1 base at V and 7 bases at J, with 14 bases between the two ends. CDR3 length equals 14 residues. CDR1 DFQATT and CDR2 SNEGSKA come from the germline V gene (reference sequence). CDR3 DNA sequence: TGCAGTGCTAGAGTCCGTGGCCGGGCGAATGAGCAGTTCTTC. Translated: CSARVRGRANEQFF.

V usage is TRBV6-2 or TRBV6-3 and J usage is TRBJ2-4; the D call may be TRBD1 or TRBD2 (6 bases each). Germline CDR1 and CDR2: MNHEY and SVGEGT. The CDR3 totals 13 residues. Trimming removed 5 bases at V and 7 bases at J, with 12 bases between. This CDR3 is CASSPTGANIQYF. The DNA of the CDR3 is TGTGCCAGCAGTCCCACGGGGGCGAACATTCAGTACTTC.

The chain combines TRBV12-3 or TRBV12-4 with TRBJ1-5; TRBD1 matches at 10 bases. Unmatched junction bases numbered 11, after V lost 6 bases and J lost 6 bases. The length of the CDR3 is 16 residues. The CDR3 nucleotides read TGTGCCAGCAGCTCGCAAGACAGGGGGCGGATTCAGCCCCAGCATTTT. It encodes CASSSQDRGRIQPQHF.

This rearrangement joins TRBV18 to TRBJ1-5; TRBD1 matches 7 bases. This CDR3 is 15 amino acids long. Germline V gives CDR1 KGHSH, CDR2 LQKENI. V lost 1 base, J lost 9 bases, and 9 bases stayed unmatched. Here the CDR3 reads CASSPQGQESWPQHF. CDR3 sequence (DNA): TGTGCCAGCTCACCACAAGGACAGGAATCATGGCCCCAGCATTTT.

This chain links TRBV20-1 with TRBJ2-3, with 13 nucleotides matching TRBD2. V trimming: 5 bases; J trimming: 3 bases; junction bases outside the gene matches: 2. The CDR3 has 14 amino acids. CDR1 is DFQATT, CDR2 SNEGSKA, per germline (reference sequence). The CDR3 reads CSAEGLAGTDTQYF. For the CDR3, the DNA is TGCAGTGCTGAGGGACTAGCGGGAACAGATACGCAGTATTTT.

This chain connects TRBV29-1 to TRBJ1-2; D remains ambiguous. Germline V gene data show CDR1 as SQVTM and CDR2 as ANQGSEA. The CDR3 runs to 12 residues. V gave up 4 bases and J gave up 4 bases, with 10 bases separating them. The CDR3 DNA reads TGCAGCGTTGGTGGCGAGGGCTATGGCTACACCTTC. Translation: CSVGGEGYGYTF.

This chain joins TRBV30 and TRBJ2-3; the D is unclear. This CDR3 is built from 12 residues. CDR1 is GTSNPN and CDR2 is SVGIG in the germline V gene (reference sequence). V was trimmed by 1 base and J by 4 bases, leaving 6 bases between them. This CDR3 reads CAWSGLADTQYF. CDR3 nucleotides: TGTGCCTGGAGTGGACTGGCAGATACGCAGTATTTT.

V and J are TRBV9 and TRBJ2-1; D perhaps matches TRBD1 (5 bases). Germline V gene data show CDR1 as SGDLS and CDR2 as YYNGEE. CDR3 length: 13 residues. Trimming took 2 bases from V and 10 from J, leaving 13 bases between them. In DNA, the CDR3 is TGTGCCAGCAGCGTTGGACAAACCTACGAGCAGTTCTTC. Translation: CASSVGQTYEQFF.

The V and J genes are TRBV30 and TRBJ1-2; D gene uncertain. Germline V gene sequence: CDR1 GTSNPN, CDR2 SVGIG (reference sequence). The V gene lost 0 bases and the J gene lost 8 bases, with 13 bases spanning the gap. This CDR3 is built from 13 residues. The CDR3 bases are TGTGCCTGGAGTGTACTTCACTTCGACGGCTACACCTTC. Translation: CAWSVLHFDGYTF. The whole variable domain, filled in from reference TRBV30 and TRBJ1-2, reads SQTIHQWPATLVQPVGSPLSLECTVEGTSNPNLYWYRQAAGRGLQLLFYSVGIGQISSEVPQNLSASRPQDRQFILSSKKLLLSDSGFYLCAWSVLHFDGYTFGSGTRLTVV.

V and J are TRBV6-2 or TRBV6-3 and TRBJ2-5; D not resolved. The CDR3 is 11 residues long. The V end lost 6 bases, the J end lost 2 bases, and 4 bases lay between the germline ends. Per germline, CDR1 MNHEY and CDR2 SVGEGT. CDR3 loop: CASSRQETQYF. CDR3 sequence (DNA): TGTGCCAGCAGCCGACAAGAGACCCAGTACTTC.

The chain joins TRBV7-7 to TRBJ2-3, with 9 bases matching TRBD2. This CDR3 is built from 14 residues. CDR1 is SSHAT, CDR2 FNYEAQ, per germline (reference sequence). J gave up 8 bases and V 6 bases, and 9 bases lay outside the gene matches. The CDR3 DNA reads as TGTGCCAGCAGTTCCGGGACTAGCAGTAGTACGCAGTATTTT. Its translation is CASSSGTSSSTQYF.

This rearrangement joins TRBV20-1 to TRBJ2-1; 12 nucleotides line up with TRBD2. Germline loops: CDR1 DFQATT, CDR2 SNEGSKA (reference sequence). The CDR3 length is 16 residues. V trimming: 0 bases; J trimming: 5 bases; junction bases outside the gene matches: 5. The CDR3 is CSARDPLAGGHNEQFF. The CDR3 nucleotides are TGCAGTGCTAGAGATCCACTAGCGGGAGGCCACAATGAGCAGTTCTTC.

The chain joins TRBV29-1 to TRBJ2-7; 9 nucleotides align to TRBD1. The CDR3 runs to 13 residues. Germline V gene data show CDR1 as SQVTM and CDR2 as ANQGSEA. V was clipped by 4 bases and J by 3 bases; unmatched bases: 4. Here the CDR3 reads CSVGRGQGYEQYF. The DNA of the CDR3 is TGCAGCGTTGGACGGGGACAGGGCTACGAGCAGTACTTC.

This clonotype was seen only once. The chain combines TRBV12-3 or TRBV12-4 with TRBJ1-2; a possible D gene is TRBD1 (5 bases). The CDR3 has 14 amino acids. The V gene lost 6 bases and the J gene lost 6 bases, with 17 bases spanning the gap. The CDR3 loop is CASSPGRGKNGYTF. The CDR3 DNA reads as TGTGCCAGCAGCCCTGGTCGGGGGAAGAATGGCTACACCTTC.

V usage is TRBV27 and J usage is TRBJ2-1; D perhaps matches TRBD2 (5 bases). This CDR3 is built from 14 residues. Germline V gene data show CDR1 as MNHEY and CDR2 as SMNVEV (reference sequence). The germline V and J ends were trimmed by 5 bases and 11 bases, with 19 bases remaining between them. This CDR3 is CASSTLLGRPKQFF. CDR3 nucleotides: TGTGCCAGCAGTACCCTACTAGGGAGACCCAAGCAGTTCTTC.